The subject of this entry is one TCR beta chain. It lacks a known antigen. No much larger clone exists at a distance of one base, and base qualities are not known. Other DNA sequences in this sample translate to the same CDR3. Sample time point, as interpreted from the label and publication: recipient sample about 28 days before transplant, after cytoreduction. Blood from recipients was drawn roughly 28 days before transplant, then again at days 30, 100 and 180 after transplant. Nuclei Lysis Solution was used to extract genomic DNA from fresh or cryopreserved unfractionated peripheral blood mononuclear cells. This record comes from a study of T cell clonotyping in hematopoietic cell transplantation (dated by TCRdb to the early 2020s). About the investigation overall: Pretransplant recipient samples were obtained after cytoreduction. The study collected 135 blood samples from 30 to 35 consecutive transplant recipients and their related donors. Patient recruitment ran from late 2015 to early 2017, and follow-up continued until late 2020 or death. What the authors observed across the whole study: Just a small fraction of recipient repertoires overlapped with donor repertoires, and more than 97% appeared de novo at the given depth. After transplant, TCR diversity in recipients dropped, and pathologically expanded clonotypes climbed progressively between day 30 and day 180. The sample size was limited, and CD4 and CD8 repertoire contributions could not be separated because cells were not sorted. Broader posttransplant TCR repertoire diversity was predicted by donor and pretransplant recipient Inverse Simpson Index values.

TCR beta CDR3 regions were amplified from genomic DNA with the immunoSEQ assay, a bias-controlled multiplex PCR using V- and J-specific primers. A second PCR step added a proprietary barcode and Illumina adapter sequences to the CDR3 amplicons. CDR3 libraries were sequenced on an Illumina MiSeq instrument. In the source study's methods: Export and quality control were handled in immunoSEQ Analyzer 3.0, while downstream analyses relied on R Bioconductor and Immunarch. Only productive rearrangements in the normalized downsampled data set were used to calculate repertoire metrics. Pathologically expanded clonotypes were defined as those larger than 5 templates in the normalized cohort. The Inverse Simpson Index served as the measure of repertoire diversity. To capture all clonotypes, the CMV-specificity analyses were run on the non-normalized data set. TCRdb provides this immuneACCESS table in a form limited to in-frame rearrangements. Some clones are lacking; in checked studies, under half of them reflect an unresolved V gene, and why the rest are absent is not known. The DNA gave D and trimming, while V, J and clone size come from that table. The sample yields roughly 44,000 clones; 85% were counted once. The top ten hold about 3% of the sample.

The CDR3 runs 14 residues from the cysteine to the phenylalanine. Only the CDR3 DNA stays, 42 bases, in frame from base 1. Sequences GTSNPN (CDR1) and SVGIG (CDR2) are obtained from the germline V gene (reference sequence). V is pared back by 0 bases and J by 0 bases, with 6 bases lying between the germline termini. The chain uses TRBV30 and TRBJ1-3; confidence is insufficient to name the D gene. This sample comprised peripheral blood mononuclear cells, obtained before stem cell transplant. The clonotype originates from a man in his fifties or sixties with acute myeloid leukemia. Some clones in this sample may be carry-over from other donors' samples. The CDR3 has the sequence CAWSVGGSGNTIYF. The nucleotides are TGTGCCTGGAGTGTAGGAGGCTCTGGAAACACCATATATTTT. Outside the CDR3, residues come from the reference TRBV30 and TRBJ1-3 proteins, so the full variable domain is: SQTIHQWPATLVQPVGSPLSLECTVEGTSNPNLYWYRQAAGRGLQLLFYSVGIGQISSEVPQNLSASRPQDRQFILSSKKLLLSDSGFYLCAWSVGGSGNTIYFGEGSWLTVV.